Following are 27 T cell receptor beta chains from one sample sequenced in a study of monozygotic twins with inflammatory bowel disease. Reprocessing the 5' RACE reads, TCRdb reports a single entry for every CDR3 protein and omits DNA. This sample contains around 380,000 distinct CDR3 sequences. The material sequenced was blood. The receptors were gathered from a human donor with ulcerative colitis or Crohn's disease, or a healthy co-twin of an affected twin (not recorded which).

This chain joins TRBV4-1 and TRBJ1-4; the D call from TCRdb, TRBD1, cannot be confirmed without DNA. CDR1 MGHRA and CDR2 YSYEKL come from the germline V gene. The CDR3 sequence is 14 residues long. The CDR3 protein is CASSPALRGEKLFF.

This chain joins TRBV5-4 and TRBJ2-3; TCRdb selects TRBD2, and the lack of DNA leaves this call unchecked. The germline CDR1 and CDR2 sequences are SGHNT and YYREEE (reference sequence). CDR3 length equals 18 residues. The CDR3 loop reads CASSSVTSGRGHTDTQYF.

The gene calls are TRBV7-9 and TRBJ2-3; TCRdb gives TRBD1 as the D gene, but with no DNA this cannot be confirmed. CDR1 is SEHNR, CDR2 FQNEAQ, per germline (reference sequence). The CDR3 has 17 amino acids. This CDR3 reads CASSPQTAGRSTDTQYF.

This chain joins TRBV18 and TRBJ2-3; with no DNA, the TCRdb D assignment of TRBD1 cannot be verified. The CDR3 extends over 12 amino acids. CDR1 is KGHSH, CDR2 LQKENI, per germline. CDR3 region: CSAGNYTDTQYF. The variable domain in full, completed from reference TRBV18 and TRBJ2-3, reads NAGVMQNPRHLVRRRGQEARLRCSPMKGHSHVYWYRQLPEEGLKFMVYLQKENIIDESGMPKERFSAEFPKEGPSILRIQQVVRGDSAAYFCSAGNYTDTQYFGPGTRLTVL.

The chain links TRBV4-1 to TRBJ2-2. Germline V gene data show CDR1 as MGHRA and CDR2 as YSYEKL. CDR3 length: 14 amino acids. CDR3 amino acids: CASSQDSRTGELFF.

The CDR3 sequence is CAWSVGQFNQPQHF. The V gene is TRBV30, the J gene TRBJ1-5; TCRdb returns TRBD1, unconfirmable since there is no DNA. The length of the CDR3 is 14 residues. Germline CDR1 reads GTSNPN; CDR2 reads SVGIG (reference sequence).

The V call is TRBV5-1, the J call TRBJ1-1; TCRdb returns TRBD1, unconfirmable since there is no DNA. Germline CDR1 is SGHRS and CDR2 is YFSETQ. This CDR3 contains 16 residues. CDR3: CASSLGSGIREGEAFF.

This sequence joins TRBV5-1 and TRBJ2-7; TCRdb designates TRBD2, a call that cannot be tested without DNA. This CDR3 has 15 amino acids. Per the germline V gene, CDR1 is SGHRS and CDR2 is YFSETQ. This chain's CDR3 is CASSLEIAGAYEQYF.

The chain employs TRBV12-3 or TRBV12-4 and TRBJ1-2; TCRdb designates TRBD1, a call that cannot be tested without DNA. The CDR3 contains 11 residues. CDR3 loop: CASRTAGGYTF.

The rearrangement links TRBV20-1 to TRBJ2-7. From germline, CDR1 is DFQATT and CDR2 SNEGSKA (reference sequence). This CDR3 comprises 14 residues. This CDR3 reads CSARDPYPNYEQYF.

This rearrangement joins TRBV5-1 to TRBJ1-1; absent DNA, TCRdb's TRBD1 call cannot be checked. The CDR3 covers 14 residues. The V gene's germline CDR1 is SGHRS and CDR2 YFSETQ. CDR3 sequence reads: CASSWTGPNTEAFF.

The chain links TRBV3-1 to TRBJ1-1; the D call from TCRdb, TRBD1, cannot be confirmed without DNA. Per the germline V gene, CDR1 is LGHDT and CDR2 is YNNKEL (reference sequence). This CDR3 spans 16 amino acids. CDR3 region: CASSLGGSGVNTEAFF.

This chain uses TRBV20-1 with TRBJ1-5; TCRdb indicates TRBD1, and absent DNA this call remains unverified. The germline gives CDR1 DFQATT, CDR2 SNEGSKA (reference sequence). CDR3 length: 15 residues. This CDR3 reads CSAREARGRNQPQHF.

The chain is built from TRBV6-1 and TRBJ2-7; lacking DNA, the TRBD2 call made by TCRdb goes unchecked. This CDR3 region has 14 residues. Looked up from germline, CDR1 is MNHNS and CDR2 is SASEGT. The CDR3 here is CASSSGGSSYEQYF.

The genes are TRBV6-1 and TRBJ2-6. Germline values: CDR1 MNHNS, CDR2 SASEGT. The CDR3 has 17 amino acids. The CDR3 is CASSVAGFNSGADVLTF.

The rearrangement uses TRBV19 and TRBJ2-3; lacking DNA, the TRBD1 call made by TCRdb goes unchecked. The CDR3 has 16 amino acids. The V gene's germline CDR1 is LNHDA and CDR2 SQIVND (reference sequence). The CDR3 region is CASSQFGGPSTDTQYF.

This chain joins TRBV29-1 and TRBJ2-5; TCRdb designates TRBD2, a call that cannot be tested without DNA. This CDR3 is 16 amino acids long. Germline CDR1 is SQVTM and CDR2 is ANQGSEA. CDR3 protein: CSVEGQGTSGSETQYF.

V is TRBV9 and J is TRBJ2-7; the TRBD1 assignment by TCRdb is unverifiable without DNA. Germline CDR1 is SGDLS and CDR2 is YYNGEE. This CDR3 spans 16 amino acids. The CDR3 spells CASSPSGTGSFYEQYF.

The rearrangement links TRBV28 to TRBJ2-7; TCRdb designates TRBD2, a call that cannot be tested without DNA. The V gene's germline CDR1 is MDHEN and CDR2 SYDVKM. This CDR3 contains 14 residues. This chain's CDR3 is CASSALAGTYEQYF.

The V gene is TRBV3-1, the J gene TRBJ2-1; TCRdb returns TRBD2, unconfirmable since there is no DNA. The germline V gene encodes CDR1 LGHDT and CDR2 YNNKEL (reference sequence). The CDR3 is made up of 17 amino acids. CDR3 amino acids: CASSQDLRLAGNNEQFF.

This chain's CDR3 is CASSRWGQGRGNTDTQYF. The chain is built from TRBV28 and TRBJ2-3; TCRdb selects TRBD1, and the lack of DNA leaves this call unchecked. Germline V lookup: CDR1 MDHEN, CDR2 SYDVKM. The CDR3 spans 18 residues. Supplemented by reference TRBV28 and TRBJ2-3, the full variable domain reads DVKVTQSSRYLVKRTGEKVFLECVQDMDHENMFWYRQDPGLGLRLIYFSYDVKMKEKGDIPEGYSVSREKKERFSLILESASTNQTSMYLCASSRWGQGRGNTDTQYFGPGTRLTVL.

The chain carries TRBV19 and TRBJ1-2; TCRdb gives TRBD1 as the D gene, but with no DNA this cannot be confirmed. From germline, CDR1 is LNHDA and CDR2 SQIVND (reference sequence). This CDR3 is built from 18 residues. CDR3 sequence: CASSIRPGRSLFNYGYTF.

The chain is built from TRBV5-6 and TRBJ1-4; TCRdb's D call of TRBD1 is untestable without DNA. Germline V CDR1 and CDR2: SGHDT, YYEEEE. The CDR3 is made up of 16 amino acids. CDR3 loop: CASSLTGGHENEKLFF. Full variable domain (outside the CDR3, taken from reference TRBV5-6 and TRBJ1-4): DAGVTQSPTHLIKTRGQQVTLRCSPKSGHDTVSWYQQALGQGPQFIFQYYEEEERQRGNFPDRFSGHQFPNYSSELNVNALLLGDSALYLCASSLTGGHENEKLFFGSGTQLSVL.

This chain uses TRBV20-1 with TRBJ2-2; TCRdb's D call, TRBD2, is unchecked because there is no DNA. Germline V gives CDR1 DFQATT, CDR2 SNEGSKA (reference sequence). The CDR3 sequence is 14 residues long. The CDR3 here is CSARGLATTGELFF.

V gene TRBV5-1 combines with J gene TRBJ2-2; TCRdb gives TRBD2 as the D gene, but with no DNA this cannot be confirmed. This CDR3 is 15 amino acids long. From germline, CDR1 is SGHRS and CDR2 YFSETQ. The CDR3 sequence: CASSVLAGRTGELFF.

This rearrangement joins TRBV28 to TRBJ2-4. The CDR3 length is 12 residues. CDR1 and CDR2 from the germline V gene are MDHEN and SYDVKM. CDR3 residues: CASRPSLGTQYF. Supplemented by reference TRBV28 and TRBJ2-4, the full variable domain reads DVKVTQSSRYLVKRTGEKVFLECVQDMDHENMFWYRQDPGLGLRLIYFSYDVKMKEKGDIPEGYSVSREKKERFSLILESASTNQTSMYLCASRPSLGTQYFGAGTRLSVL.

The chain links TRBV7-9 to TRBJ2-2; TCRdb's D call of TRBD1 is untestable without DNA. This CDR3 is 15 amino acids long. The germline V gene encodes CDR1 SEHNR and CDR2 FQNEAQ (reference sequence). The CDR3 here is CASSPEDPNTGELFF.